Listed below are T cell receptor beta chains from one sample, sequenced in a study of T cells in Graves' hyperthyroidism and ophthalmopathy. Using its own MiXCR run on the multiplex PCR reads, TCRdb lists one record per CDR3 protein. The table records 20,000 to 30,000 distinct CDR3 sequences, under 55% of them present only once. What was sequenced was blood. These receptors were collected from a woman aged 40 to 50 with Graves' hyperthyroidism that later progressed to Graves' ophthalmopathy. CDR3s include the opening cysteine and the closing phenylalanine or tryptophan. D genes are given only for firm matches. Only some rows state a clone size, as once, few, many or a class for expanded clones.

J	V	D	size	DNA	CDR3
TRBJ1-6	TRBV9	-	-	TGTGCCAGCAGCGCCCAGGGTAATTCACCCCTCCACTTT	CASSAQGNSPLHF
TRBJ2-7	TRBV5-1	-	-	TGCGCCAGCAGCTATACAAGTCCCCCTCCAATCTACGAGCAGTACTTC	CASSYTSPPPIYEQYF
TRBJ2-2	TRBV19	-	medium-sized	TGTGCCAGTAGTACCATGAGAGGCGGGGAGCTGTTTTTT	CASSTMRGGELFF
TRBJ1-1	TRBV19	-	-	TGTGCCAGTAGTATTTCGAGGGTACTGAACACTGAAGCTTTCTTT	CASSISRVLNTEAFF
TRBJ2-1	TRBV2	TRBD1	once	TGTGCCAGCAATAGGGACAGGAACAACAATGAGCAGTTCTTC	CASNRDRNNNEQFF
TRBJ1-2	TRBV20-1	-	-	TGCAGTGCCCTGGGGTCGGGGGGGTCGGCTAACTATGGCTACACCTTC	CSALGSGGSANYGYTF
TRBJ2-7	TRBV7-2	TRBD2	few	TGCGCCAGCAGCTGGACTAGCGGGTCGAGCGCCTACGAGCAGTACTTC	CASSWTSGSSAYEQYF
TRBJ1-1	TRBV19	-	-	TGTGCCAGTAGTATGAACCAGTTGAACACTGAAGCTTTCTTT	CASSMNQLNTEAFF
TRBJ2-7	TRBV28	TRBD2	many	TGTGCCAGCAGTTCCCCTAGCGGGAGGAGCTCCTACGAGCAGTACTTC	CASSSPSGRSSYEQYF
TRBJ2-5	TRBV20-1	-	medium-sized	TGCAGTGCATGGTCCGGGGGAGTTTTGAGCCAGTACTTC	CSAWSGGVLSQYF
TRBJ1-2	TRBV5-1	-	-	TGCGCCAGCAGCCGGGAGAGGGGGATCGATGGCTACATCTTC	CASSRERGIDGYIF
TRBJ1-2	TRBV20-1	TRBD1	-	TGCAGTGCTAGAGGGGGACAGGCAAACTATGGCTACACCTTC	CSARGGQANYGYTF
TRBJ1-5	TRBV20-1	-	-	-	CSARGEGFLWTRHQHF
TRBJ2-2	TRBV12-3/TRBV12-4	TRBD2	many	TGTGCCAGCAGCCTCGGGAGGGGGAACACCGGGGAGCTGTTTTTT	CASSLGRGNTGELFF